A selection of T cell receptor beta chains follows, all from one sample in a study of radiotherapy plus CTLA-4 blockade in lung cancer. Sequencing was performed with immunoSEQ multiplex PCR; in TCRdb, only in-frame clones are kept and a portion is missing. The sample records tens of thousands of clones, roughly 80% being singletons. The starting material was peripheral blood, obtained from a patient treated with radiotherapy plus ipilimumab. Receptors were obtained from a human donor with non-small cell lung cancer who had a complete response to radiotherapy plus ipilimumab. CDR3s leave out the opening cysteine and the closing phenylalanine or tryptophan. The size field is filled for only some rows; it gives once, few, many or a size class.

>TRBJ1-1|12|-|TRBV18
ASSPPWTSAEAF
>TRBJ1-6|13|-|TRBV19
ASSIPRGRHSPLH
>TRBJ2-4|12|-|TRBV5-4
ASSLSGVGNIQY
>TRBJ2-1|12|few|TRBV27
ASSSRQGKNEQF
>TRBJ1-2|13|-|TRBV7-2
ASSLGGTGFYGYT
>TRBJ2-5|9|few|TRBV20-1
SARTQETQY
>TRBJ2-3|13|-|TRBV5-1
ASSSGQTSTDTQY
>TRBJ1-4|12|-|TRBV5-1
ASSSGQMWEKLF
>TRBJ2-5|12|-|TRBV5-1
ASSRTGGRETQY
>TRBJ1-1|14|-|TRBV6-6
ASSAPTQGEHTEAF
>TRBJ2-7|12|-|TRBV6-5
ASSYSDGVYEQY
>TRBJ2-3|12|-|TRBV2
VSSERGRTDTQY